Listed here is a single T cell receptor (beta chain). Germline-derived CDR1 and CDR2 are SGHNT and YYREEE (reference sequence). Trimming shortened V by 0 bases and J by 2 bases, and 16 bases separated the two germline ends. CDR3 size: 17 residues. From blood CD8+ and CD4+ T cells, the TCR beta chain was sequenced. The TEMRA cells underwent FACS enrichment, while the CD8+ and CD4+ T cells underwent negative isolation. The data stem from a study of CD8 T cells in Susac syndrome. A quantity of about 0.45 to 1 ug RNA underwent reverse transcription using random hexamers. TCRdb reprocessed the immunoSEQ multiplex PCR reads with MiXCR, giving one entry per CDR3 protein. This sample has about 300,000 distinct CDR3 sequences, with 70% to 90% found just once.

Sequencing was done on a sample of CD8+ T cells from PBMCs. This receptor was obtained from a human donor with multiple sclerosis. The chain recombines TRBV5-4 with TRBJ2-3; D perhaps matches TRBD2 (5 bases). The DNA of the CDR3 is TGTGCCAGCAGCTTGGAACCCCCCCCGGGATCCACAGATACGCAGTATTTT. It codes for CASSLEPPPGSTDTQYF.